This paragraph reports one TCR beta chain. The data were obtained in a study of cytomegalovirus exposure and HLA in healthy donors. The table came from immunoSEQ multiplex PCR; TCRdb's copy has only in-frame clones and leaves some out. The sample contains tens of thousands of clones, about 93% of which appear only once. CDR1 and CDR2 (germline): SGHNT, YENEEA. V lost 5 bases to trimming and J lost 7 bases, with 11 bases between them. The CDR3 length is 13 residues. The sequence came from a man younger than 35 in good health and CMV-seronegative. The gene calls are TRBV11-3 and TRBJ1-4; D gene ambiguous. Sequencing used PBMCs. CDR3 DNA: TGTGCCAGCAGCCCGAGTGGTGGTGAAAAACTGTTTTTT. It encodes CASSPSGGEKLFF.